This TCR beta chain was identified during a study of cytomegalovirus exposure and HLA in healthy donors (dated by TCRdb to 2015 to 2018). For the wider study: An earlier analysis of approximately 550 of the donors reported roughly 300 Gb of sequence data and about 100 million unique TCR beta sequences from about 200 million T cells. An early release covering roughly 580 HLA-typed donors comprised about 310 gigabases of sequencing data and approximately 80 million unique TCR sequences. The genetic ancestry cluster associated with self-reported Caucasian donors included 81% of the roughly 400 genotyped donors. The study was designed to test whether signatures of past pathogen exposure could be identified by cataloging public T cell receptors. The study used immunosequencing to profile the T cell repertoires of about 670 subjects and linked those repertoires to cytomegalovirus serostatus. A separate validation cohort of 100 to 150 different subjects was used in addition to the approximately 670-subject first cohort. The study combined high-throughput TCR immunosequencing, statistical association of individual TCRs with disease status, and machine learning to predict cytomegalovirus infection status. A later analysis re-examined previously published TCR beta repertoires from just over 650 donors and added high-resolution HLA genotyping to investigate patterns of TCR occurrence. The later analysis used no new phenotypic data to find candidate immune exposures, relying instead on TCR beta sequences and their occurrence across donors. To decide whether each TCR beta V gene segment behaved as functional or pseudogenic, an earlier analysis of over 500 of the donors relied on high-throughput TCR beta sequencing. Alongside the repertoire data, information on donor age, sex, ethnicity and CMV serostatus was compiled. A later genetic analysis took genome-wide SNP genotypes for about 55% of the 666 donors and used that subset as a discovery cohort. All discovery cohort repertoires had been generated using a single sequencing platform. HLA typing covered class I and class II loci at four-digit resolution. Typing coverage varied by locus: about 629-630 donors for A, B, C, DRB1 and DQB1; under 550 for DQA1; about 570 for DPA1; 450 to 480 for DPB1. About five DR-DQ haplotypes were treated as single units for association and clustering because of strong linkage in the cohort. Among a few hundred genotyped donors of the cohort, an average of around 240,000 unique TCR beta nucleotide sequences were sequenced per donor, 15% to 20% of them non-productive.

A note on this clone: Its antigen target is currently unknown. No much larger clone is present one base from it, and per-base qualities are unavailable.

The cohort comprised 710 or so healthy bone marrow donors. At the time of sampling, every cohort member was nominally healthy, though immune exposures that went unrecorded were likely present. The donor tested CMV seronegative, placing the donor among the 350 to 400 seronegative members of the cohort. Every donor gave a peripheral blood sample, and the peripheral blood mononuclear cells from that sample were used for TCR beta sequencing. The Qiagen DNeasy Blood Extraction Kit was used to extract genomic DNA from the blood cell samples. The study at large found these results: A few of the identified cytomegalovirus-associated TCR beta chains were confirmed in vitro to be specific for cytomegalovirus antigens. Because HLA typing was missing for some donors at each locus, association tests included only the typed subset. In a later analysis, most CMV-associated TCR beta chains were found to appear HLA-restricted, with HLA associations seemingly driven largely by CMV exposure. For the cohort, immune exposure information was limited to CMV serostatus. In an earlier analysis of around 500 of the donors, most TCR beta V segments appeared in productive rearrangements about 87% or about 30% of the time, broadly matching IMGT annotations. A later genetic analysis associated a missense DCLRE1C variant with V-gene and J-gene trimming of TCR beta chains, and an independent cohort replicated the association. The authors suggested that the approach could potentially be extended to other disease states and immunological phenotypes. A further reported finding was that TCR beta sequences accurately predicted the HLA-A and HLA-B alleles for most subjects in the first cohort. The study listed approximately 160 TCR beta chains as associated with cytomegalovirus. Correlated functional status among segregating V segments might be attributable to linkage disequilibrium, but an unknown experimental factor could not be ruled out. The classifier was reported to diagnose cytomegalovirus status with high specificity and sensitivity in both the original cohort and the validation cohort. In this cohort, only TCR beta chains were sequenced, and detectable features were limited by the absence of alpha or paired-chain data. Because the 87-base-pair reads could not distinguish some IMGT-functional V segments, including TRBV6-2 and TRBV6-3, those segments were excluded. In a later analysis, over 15,000 TCR beta sequences were associated with specific HLA alleles at a false discovery rate of 0.05. Most TCR sequences were observed very rarely across donors, whereas some public TCRs were present in many individuals. According to a later analysis, TCR association rates differed among HLA loci, with DRB1 alleles showing the most associated TCRs and HLA-C alleles showing the fewest. In a later analysis, several top co-occurrence clusters were reported to appear linked to parvovirus B19, influenza, CMV and Epstein-Barr virus. Because counts were too low, about 18 rarely observed V segments, including chromosome 9 orphons, were left out of the earlier analysis of 587 of the donors. A cluster of highly shared sequence variants was judged likely to be a technical artifact of the sequencing pipeline. A later analysis found that HLA-associated TCR beta chains were more clonally expanded and had lower generation probabilities than equally common non-associated chains. When HLA alleles, especially DR and DQ, strongly co-occurred, attributing TCR associations to individual alleles was difficult. According to a later genetic analysis, donors in an Asian-associated ancestry cluster had fewer N-insertions in productive TCRs than the roughly 670-donor mean. Sequencing depth was assumed to be roughly uniform across donors in the presence/absence analyses, though that assumption may not hold.

CDR1 SGHRS and CDR2 YFSETQ were looked up in the germline V gene. Taken from cysteine to phenylalanine, the CDR3 has 17 residues. Solely the CDR3 DNA is kept, with 51 bases framed from the first base. For this chain, trimming is 2 bases at the V end and 6 bases at the J end, and the number of junction bases without a gene match is 10. The receptor library was made with the immunoSEQ multiplex PCR assay. The multiplex PCR relied on a mix of 60 forward primers for TCR Vbeta segments and 13 reverse primers for TCR Jbeta segments. Amplification of the CDR3 region of rearranged TCR beta genes was performed with a multiplex PCR assay on genomic DNA. The Illumina HiSeq System was used to sequence the amplified TCR beta libraries as 87-base-pair reads. In the paper's pipeline: In a later analysis, tens of millions of unique TCR beta chains were counted across the approximately 640 repertoires, and roughly 11 million of these chains were shared by at least two donors. A nearest-neighbor algorithm error-corrected the raw reads and collapsed the reads into unique sequences, merging closely related sequences to remove PCR and sequencing errors. Alignment of CDR3 sequences to IMGT reference sequences was used to assign V, D and J gene segments. For a sequence to be retained, at least a six-nucleotide match to both a V gene segment and a J gene segment was required. Rearrangements were classified as productive when the CDR3 lacked stop codons and remained in frame with V and J, and all other rearrangements were classified as non-productive. Following IMGT convention, CDR3 was defined as the stretch from the second conserved V-encoded cysteine to the conserved J-encoded phenylalanine. Sequences without an unambiguous match to a single V gene segment were excluded from the earlier analysis of a few hundred of the donors. An earlier analysis of a few hundred of the donors classified V segments as functional when productive rearrangements were above 56.7% and as segregating when the standard deviation between donors was above 5%. A statistical classification framework was built for diagnosing cytomegalovirus status from the catalog of TCR beta chain sequences. In a later analysis, TCR nucleotide sequences were compared against IMGT/GENE-DB human TR gene sequences so that V and J genes could be assigned. The TCRdist pipeline was used in a later analysis to assign CDR3 sequences and most-parsimonious VDJ recombination scenarios. In a later analysis, each TCR beta chain was defined by its CDR3 amino acid sequence together with its V-gene family, and reads without a unique V-gene family were excluded. As a way to deal with suspected cross-contamination and a sequencing artifact, a later analysis dropped under 600 nucleotide sequences that were highly shared and had low generation probability. For each public chain, a later analysis derived a clonal expansion index from normalized ranks of inferred template counts within each repertoire. Generation probabilities in a later analysis came from a VDJ recombination model fitted to out-of-frame rearrangements, and those results were checked against IGoR. In a later analysis, hypergeometric tests were used to score TCR-TCR, TCR-HLA and TCR-CMV co-occurrence, with a repertoire-size bias correction applied to TCR pairs. In a later analysis, false discovery rates were estimated by permuting HLA or CMV assignments 20 times. In a later analysis, co-occurring TCRs were grouped using DBSCAN, and TCRdist sequence similarity was added for clustering within HLA-allele-positive subsets. Repertoires with fewer than 30,000 or more than 120,000 public chains were left out of co-occurrence clustering, as were four to six repertoires with anomalous nucleotide sharing. Entries here come from immuneACCESS through TCRdb and include only in-frame sequences with V and J called. Some clones fail to appear in such tables; in the studies checked, an unresolved V gene covers under half of the shortfall, and the cause of the remainder is unknown. Clone size and the V and J calls come from that table; the DNA yielded D and trimming. Within this sample are under 200,000 clones, with approximately 84% of them counted one time only. Less than 0.4% of the sample goes to the ten largest clones.

This receptor was identified in a boy aged 2-9 years in good health and CMV-seronegative. Input material: PBMCs. The V and J genes are TRBV5-1 and TRBJ2-1; a stretch of 11 junction bases matches TRBD1. The CDR3 amino acid sequence is: CASSLGPGQGAVNEQFF. The DNA reads TGCGCCAGCAGCTTAGGACCCGGACAGGGGGCTGTCAATGAGCAGTTCTTC.